The rows below give T cell receptor beta chains drawn from one sample of a study of T cell responses to AZD1222 COVID-19 vaccine. Profiling relied on immunoSEQ multiplex PCR, and the TCRdb table lists in-frame clones only, not all of them. The sample contains some 140,000 clones, around 84% of which appear only once. Source: peripheral blood, taken on day 0 of AZD1222 vaccination. All receptors come from an adult in good health. Each CDR3 is given with its conserved first and last residue. The order of the fields is J gene, clone size, V gene, CDR3 length, D gene, CDR3 DNA, CDR3 protein. A D gene is named only where the DNA matches it firmly. Size tells how often a clone was seen (once, few, many) or the class of an expanded clone, and some rows leave it out.

>TRBJ1-1|-|TRBV15|11|-
TGTGCCACCAGCAGGTGGACTGAAGCTTTCTTT
CATSRWTEAFF
>TRBJ2-7|-|TRBV12-3/TRBV12-4|13|-
TGTGCCAGCTCTCGAAGGGCGGAGTACGAGCAGTACTTC
CASSRRAEYEQYF
>TRBJ1-2|-|TRBV2|14|TRBD1
TGTGCCAGCAGTCCGGGACAGAACCTCTATGGCTACACCTTC
CASSPGQNLYGYTF
>TRBJ2-2|-|TRBV30|15|TRBD2
TGTGCCTGGACCCCCGGGGGGGCCGGAACCGGGGAGCTGTTTTTT
CAWTPGGAGTGELFF
>TRBJ1-1|once|TRBV18|13|-
TGTGCCAGCTCACCAAAGAGAAACACTGAAGCTTTCTTT
CASSPKRNTEAFF
>TRBJ1-6|-|TRBV6-5|15|TRBD1
TGTGCCAGCACTACTGGGGACAGCTTTAATTCACCCCTCCACTTT
CASTTGDSFNSPLHF
>TRBJ2-2|once|TRBV7-3|18|-
TGTGCCAGCAGCTTACGACCGGCAGACCGGCTAAACACCGGGGAGCTGTTTTTT
CASSLRPADRLNTGELFF
>TRBJ1-1|-|TRBV29-1|15|-
TGCAGCGCCAGATTGGTGGGAACCATGAACACTGAAGCTTTCTTT
CSARLVGTMNTEAFF
>TRBJ1-1|-|TRBV6-6|12|-
TGTGCCAGCAGTCCCTCGGGTTCTGAAGCTTTCTTT
CASSPSGSEAFF
>TRBJ1-1|-|TRBV20-1|10|-
TGTCTTGCCCTGGAGGTCTCTGCTTTCTTT
CLALEVSAFF
>TRBJ2-7|-|TRBV28|13|-
TGTGCCAGCGGCGTTTCAAGCTCCTACGAGCAGTACTTC
CASGVSSSYEQYF
>TRBJ1-2|-|TRBV27|15|TRBD1
TGTGCCAGCAGTCAACCGGGACAGGGGCTGCATGGCTACACCTTC
CASSQPGQGLHGYTF
>TRBJ1-1|-|TRBV4-2|14|-
TGTGCCAGCAGCCCTCGCGGGGGGTTCACTGAAGCTTTCTTT
CASSPRGGFTEAFF
>TRBJ1-1|-|TRBV28|12|-
TGTGCCAGCAGTCAGGGGAGCGCTGAAGCTTTCTTT
CASSQGSAEAFF
>TRBJ2-6|-|TRBV27|17|TRBD1
TGTGCCAGCAGTTCCGGGACAGGACGCTCTGGGGCCAACGTCCTGACTTTC
CASSSGTGRSGANVLTF
>TRBJ1-2|few|TRBV7-9|14|-
TGTGCCAGCAGCTTAGGAGGGGCAAGGGATGGCTACACCTTC
CASSLGGARDGYTF
>TRBJ1-5|-|TRBV4-2|17|TRBD1
TGTGCCAGCAGCCAAGATACGGACGGACAGGGCCATCAGCCCCAGCATTTT
CASSQDTDGQGHQPQHF
>TRBJ2-6|-|TRBV9|19|TRBD1
TGTGCCAGCAGCCCCCTAGGAGGGGGGACAGGGAGCGGGGCCAACGTCCTGACTTTC
CASSPLGGGTGSGANVLTF
>TRBJ1-3|-|TRBV12-3/TRBV12-4|12|-
TGTGCCAGCAGTTTACTTCCCCCCGACATATATTTT
CASSLLPPDIYF
>TRBJ1-4|-|TRBV9|14|-
TGTGCCAGCAGCGTAGACCGGGGGAATGAAAAACTGTTTTTT
CASSVDRGNEKLFF
>TRBJ1-1|-|TRBV14|13|-
TGTGCCAGCAGCCAGGGGGTGAACACTGAAGCTTTCTTT
CASSQGVNTEAFF
>TRBJ1-1|-|TRBV12-3/TRBV12-4|13|-
TGTGCCAGCAGTTTACAGGGAAACACTGAAGCTTTCTTT
CASSLQGNTEAFF
>TRBJ1-2|-|TRBV9|14|TRBD1
TGTGCCAGCAGTTCCCAACAGGGGGCTGATGGCTACACCTTC
CASSSQQGADGYTF
>TRBJ1-2|-|TRBV5-5|13|-
TGTGCCAGCAGCCTAAGGGGGGACTATGGCTACACCTTC
CASSLRGDYGYTF
>TRBJ1-5|-|TRBV6-5|15|TRBD1
TGTGCCAGCAGTTCACAGGGGTATAGCAATCAGCCCCAGCATTTT
CASSSQGYSNQPQHF
>TRBJ2-2|-|TRBV18|15|TRBD1
TGTGCCAGCTCAACTACAGGGGATGGCACCGGGGAGCTGTTTTTT
CASSTTGDGTGELFF
>TRBJ2-7|many|TRBV24-1|16|-
TGTGCCACCAGTGATTCGTCAGGCCCCAGCTCCTACGAGCAGTACTTC
CATSDSSGPSSYEQYF
>TRBJ1-6|-|TRBV4-1|17|-
TGCGCCAGCAGCCAAGAAGGGGGTCTCGCCAATTCGTCACCCCTCCACTTT
CASSQEGGLANSSPLHF
>TRBJ1-2|-|TRBV7-8|14|TRBD1
TGTGCCAGCAGCTTGGGACAGGAGTCCTATGGCTACACCTTC
CASSLGQESYGYTF
>TRBJ2-1|-|TRBV3-1/TRBV3-2|11|-
TGTGCCAGCAGCCTGGTGGGGGAGCAGTTCTTC
CASSLVGEQFF
>TRBJ2-2|-|TRBV6-1|16|-
TGTGCCAGCAGTGAGGGACCAATAATTAACACCGGGGAGCTGTTTTTT
CASSEGPIINTGELFF